The 19 T cell receptor beta chains below all came from one sample that was sequenced in a study of blood T cells in healthy people across ages (dated by TCRdb to between 2014 and 2017). Library method: 5' RACE. The sequencer was an Illumina HiSeq 2500. A second PCR of roughly 7 to 11 cycles was run with a J-beta primer mix and a sample-barcoded 5' primer. The public sequencing data were trimmed at Q25 with fastp and processed into clonotypes with MiXCR by TCRdb, which kept only in-frame beta chains. Rows with one shared CDR3 protein collapse into an entry with the most common genes and DNA. The sample table contains around 780,000 distinct CDR3 sequences; only one count was recorded for roughly 56% of them. The ten biggest clones cover around a quarter of the sample. Input material: blood. These receptors were taken from a middle-aged man in good health.

The chain has TRBV4-2 and TRBJ1-5; no clear D. The CDR3 consists of 16 residues. Germline CDR1 is LGHNA and CDR2 is YNFKEQ. The V end lost 1 base, the J end lost 7 bases, and 17 bases lay between the germline ends. In nucleotides, the CDR3 is TGTGCCAGCAGCCAAGTGGGAGGGATCAAAAGACAGCCCCAGCATTTT. Amino acids: CASSQVGGIKRQPQHF.

The chain has TRBV7-6 and TRBJ2-3, with D maybe TRBD2 (5 bases). Germline V lookup: CDR1 SGHVS, CDR2 FNYEAQ. The CDR3 has 13 amino acids. Trimming stripped 1 base from V and 10 bases from J, with 12 bases between. The CDR3, as DNA: TGTGCCAGCAGCTTAGTGTTCCTAGCCCCGCAGTATTTT. This codes for CASSLVFLAPQYF.

The sample holds a few counts of this clonotype. The chain carries TRBV7-2 and TRBJ2-1; weak D call: TRBD1 (6 bases). This CDR3 is 16 amino acids long. CDR1 is SGHTA and CDR2 is FQGNSA in the germline V gene. V lost 5 bases and J 4 bases, leaving 18 bases between the germline ends. In nucleotides, the CDR3 is TGTGCCAGCAGCCAGGGGAGCGTCGGGCCTTACAATGAGCAGTTCTTC. This codes for CASSQGSVGPYNEQFF.

V and J are TRBV7-2 and TRBJ2-2; unclear D gene. Trimming pared 2 bases from V and 6 bases from J, leaving 13 bases between. This CDR3 comprises 15 residues. Germline CDR1 and CDR2: SGHTA and FQGNSA. CDR3 residues: CASSLKPTESGELFF. CDR3 DNA: TGTGCCAGCAGCTTAAAACCGACGGAGTCCGGGGAGCTGTTTTTT.

This chain links TRBV28 with TRBJ1-5; tentative D call: TRBD1 (5 bases). The ends were cut back, 3 bases at V and 7 bases at J, with 25 bases in the middle. The V gene's germline CDR1 is MDHEN and CDR2 SYDVKM. The CDR3 is 18 amino acids. CDR3: CASSFLGLGGERGQPQHF. For the CDR3, the DNA is TGTGCCAGCAGTTTCCTAGGGCTTGGGGGGGAAAGAGGGCAGCCCCAGCATTTT.

The V and J genes are TRBV9 and TRBJ1-1; D gene ambiguous. V was trimmed by 3 bases and J by 4 bases, leaving 7 bases between them. Germline CDR1 SGDLS, CDR2 YYNGEE. This CDR3 comprises 12 residues. The CDR3 is CASSALATEAFF. The CDR3 coding sequence is TGTGCCAGCAGCGCCTTGGCCACTGAAGCTTTCTTT.

This clonotype has a handful of counts. The genes are TRBV20-1 and TRBJ2-5; 8 nucleotides agree with TRBD2. The CDR3 is made up of 14 amino acids. V shed 7 bases and J 4 bases; nucleotides not matched to a gene: 11. Germline CDR1 DFQATT, CDR2 SNEGSKA (reference sequence). CDR3 amino acids: CSVTSGGRRETQYF. CDR3 DNA: TGCAGTGTCACTAGCGGCGGGAGGAGAGAGACCCAGTACTTC.

This clonotype has a handful of counts. This sequence joins TRBV5-1 and TRBJ1-2; a possible D gene is TRBD1 (6 bases). The germline V gene encodes CDR1 SGHRS and CDR2 YFSETQ. The CDR3 contains 13 residues. The V gene lost 4 bases and the J gene lost 8 bases, with 15 bases spanning the gap. The CDR3 coding sequence is TGCGCCAGCAGCGGAGGGGGGAGGTACGGCTACACCTTC. Amino acids: CASSGGGRYGYTF. Variable domain in full (rest from reference TRBV5-1 and TRBJ1-2): KAGVTQTPRYLIKTRGQQVTLSCSPISGHRSVSWYQQTPGQGLQFLFEYFSETQRNKGNFPGRFSGRQFSNSRSEMNVSTLELGDSALYLCASSGGGRYGYTFGSGTRLTVV.

The chain uses TRBV27 and TRBJ2-3; the match to TRBD2 covers 10 bases. With V trimmed by 0 bases and J by 7 bases, 10 bases remained unmatched. Germline assignment: CDR1 MNHEY and CDR2 SMNVEV (reference sequence). The CDR3 has 17 residues. The chain's CDR3 is CASSLSRTSGTKNTQYF. The CDR3, as DNA: TGTGCCAGCAGTTTATCGAGGACTAGCGGAACCAAAAATACGCAGTATTTT.

A few counts support this clonotype. The CDR3 region is CASSEDRYGYTF. The CDR3 coding sequence is TGTGCCAGCAGTGAGGACAGGTATGGCTACACCTTC. The chain has TRBV27 and TRBJ1-2; 7 bases are a match to TRBD1. J lost 5 bases, V lost 5 bases, and 2 bases had no gene match. Per the germline V gene, CDR1 is MNHEY and CDR2 is SMNVEV (reference sequence). This CDR3 is built from 12 residues.

The rearrangement uses TRBV29-1 and TRBJ1-2, with 10 bases identical to TRBD1. Germline lookup yields CDR1 SQVTM and CDR2 ANQGSEA. The CDR3 covers 15 residues. The V and J ends lost 8 bases and 2 bases, in that order; junction bases with no gene match: 11. CDR3 sequence: CSSSTGTGENYGYTF. For the CDR3, the DNA is TGCAGCTCATCCACTGGGACAGGGGAAAACTATGGCTACACCTTC.

This chain joins TRBV7-2 and TRBJ1-5; D is perhaps TRBD1 (5 bases). V was shortened by 5 bases and J by 11 bases, with 19 bases between the two germline ends. The CDR3 loop spans 14 amino acids. Germline CDR1 reads SGHTA; CDR2 reads FQGNSA. CDR3 sequence: CASSAIAQTGTQHF. In nucleotides, the CDR3 is TGTGCCAGCAGCGCCATAGCCCAAACAGGAACCCAGCATTTT.

J is TRBJ2-1 and V is TRBV7-3; 11 bases are a match to TRBD2. The CDR3 is 15 residues long. J gave up 4 bases and V 6 bases, and 5 bases lay outside the gene matches. Germline V CDR1 and CDR2: SGHTA, FQGTGA. CDR3 in amino acids: CASSQPSGGYNEQFF. Written as DNA, the CDR3 is TGTGCCAGCAGTCAACCTAGCGGGGGGTACAATGAGCAGTTCTTC.

This clonotype has a single count. The chain carries TRBV11-1 and TRBJ2-3; D gene ambiguous. This CDR3 spans 16 amino acids. V was trimmed by 3 bases and J by 2 bases, leaving 15 bases between them. The germline CDR1 and CDR2 sequences are SGHAT and FQDESV (reference sequence). The DNA for the CDR3 is TGTGCCAGCAGCTTCCCCGAAGGGCCTCACACAGATACGCAGTATTTT. The encoded protein is CASSFPEGPHTDTQYF.

The CDR3 region has the DNA TGTGCCAGCAGCTCTAGCGGACAATCCTACGAGCAGTACTTC. It yields the protein CASSSSGQSYEQYF. The chain has TRBV9 and TRBJ2-7, with TRBD2 matching over 7 bases. The trim removed 4 bases at V and 1 base at J, leaving 5 bases unmatched. The CDR3 has 14 amino acids. Germline V gene data show CDR1 as SGDLS and CDR2 as YYNGEE.

The chain employs TRBV7-2 and TRBJ1-2; possible D gene TRBD1, 6 bases. In germline, CDR1 is SGHTA, CDR2 FQGNSA. The CDR3 runs 12 residues. V was clipped by 5 bases and J by 8 bases, with 12 bases between them. The CDR3 DNA sequence: TGTGCCAGCAGCGAACAGGGTATCGGCTACACCTTC. Protein product: CASSEQGIGYTF.

This clonotype has more than one count but fewer than ten. This chain joins TRBV7-2 and TRBJ2-7; maybe TRBD1 (6 bases). The CDR3 consists of 13 residues. CDR1 is SGHTA and CDR2 is FQGNSA in the germline V gene. The ends were cut back, 5 bases at V and 2 bases at J, with 10 bases in the middle. The CDR3 spells CASSPGHTYEQYF. As DNA, the CDR3 is TGTGCCAGCAGCCCGGGACACACCTACGAGCAGTACTTC.

This chain uses TRBV9 with TRBJ2-7; 9 bases map to TRBD1. The end of the DNA is better explained by TRBJ2-5, so the J call may be wrong. The CDR3 totals 15 residues. Per germline, CDR1 SGDLS and CDR2 YYNGEE. The CDR3 protein is CASSEGTGPRWTQYF. The DNA of the CDR3 is TGTGCCAGCAGCGAGGGGACAGGGCCGAGATGGACCCAGTACTTC.

In this sample, this clonotype turned up a few times. This chain connects TRBV7-3 to TRBJ2-3; D not resolved. V was trimmed by 1 base and J by 14 bases, leaving 10 bases between them. Germline CDR1 and CDR2: SGHTA and FQGTGA. The CDR3 is 11 amino acids. CDR3 bases: TGTGCCAGCAGCTTAAACCGGGTACGGTATTTT. Translating it yields CASSLNRVRYF.